Reported below is one T cell receptor beta chain. Germline lookup yields CDR1 SEHNR and CDR2 FQNEAQ (reference sequence). The CDR3 is 14 amino acids. Trimming left V 5 bases short and J 1 base short, with 11 bases between. This sample stems from a study of control samples from healthy donors and cancer patients. Method: immunoSEQ multiplex PCR; TCRdb's copy keeps in-frame clones and lacks some. The sample carries 30,000 to 40,000 clones, around four fifths recorded once. The chain combines TRBV7-9 with TRBJ2-5, with TRBD1 as a possible D gene (6 bases). The receptor's source is a woman in her sixties or seventies with lung cancer. Sequences were obtained from PBMCs. The CDR3 DNA reads as TGTGCCAGCAGCCTATGGACAGCCCAAGAGACCCAGTACTTC. It encodes CASSLWTAQETQYF. Based on the CDR3 plus reference TRBV7-9 and TRBJ2-5, the full variable domain is DTGVSQNPRHKITKRGQNVTFRCDPISEHNRLYWYRQTLGQGPEFLTYFQNEAQLEKSRLLSDRFSAERPKGSFSTLEIQRTEQGDSAMYLCASSLWTAQETQYFGPGTRLLVL.